The T cell receptor beta chain described here comes from a study of glioma-infiltrating T cells after dendritic cell vaccination. Only in-frame clones appear in the TCRdb table, and some are missing; sequencing was by immunoSEQ multiplex PCR. The sample records around 67,000 clones, around 81% being singletons. Trimming cost V 5 bases and J 5 bases; bases outside gene matches: 9. Germline V CDR1 and CDR2: SGHTA, FQGNSA. CDR3 length: 16 residues. Selection required adequate fresh-frozen tumor tissue plus more than two years' survival data. The source was blood, collected before dendritic cell vaccination. The origin of this receptor is a human donor with glioblastoma. J is TRBJ2-3 and V is TRBV7-2, with 11 bases identical to TRBD2. CDR3 loop: CASSMGLAGGLDTQYF. The CDR3 bases are TGTGCCAGCAGCATGGGGCTAGCGGGGGGCTTAGATACGCAGTATTTT.